Here is one TCR beta chain with its context. These data are taken from a study of OX40 agonist ivuxolimab in advanced cancers. The repertoire was sequenced with immunoSEQ multiplex PCR; TCRdb's copy has only in-frame clones and lacks some. This table has about 70,000 clones, 80% to 90% appearing once. In germline, CDR1 is SGHTA, CDR2 FQGNSA. V shed 5 bases and J shed 5 bases, with 15 bases lying between them. There are 14 residues in the CDR3. The rearrangement joins TRBV7-2 to TRBJ2-5; D perhaps matches TRBD1 (5 bases). The sequences come from CD4+ or CD8+ T cells sorted from blood, collected in a trial of the OX40 agonist ivuxolimab. The receptor comes from an adult with an advanced solid tumor such as melanoma, head and neck, liver or kidney cancer. CDR3 residues: CASSPTGGGETQYF. CDR3 coding DNA: TGTGCCAGCAGCCCCACAGGCGGTGGGGAGACCCAGTACTTC.